These T cell receptor beta chains were read from a single sample in a study of molecular identifiers for immune sequencing clone quantification. MiXCR, applied by TCRdb to the PCR reads, yields one record per CDR3 protein. The sample yields approximately 9,800 distinct CDR3 sequences, around 17% seen once. Material for sequencing was naive CD8+ T cells from blood, with Jurkat cell RNA spiked in. These receptors originate from a human donor in good health. Some libraries in this study had Jurkat cell RNA spiked in. CDR3s include the opening cysteine and the closing phenylalanine or tryptophan. Each record gives: D gene, V gene, clone size, J gene, CDR3 DNA, CDR3 protein. A D gene is named only where the DNA matches it firmly. Expanded clones are given a class, and other clones once, few, many or no size at all.

NA	TRBV28	many	TRBJ2-1	TGTGCCAGCACAGATGCCTACAATGAGCAGTTCTTC	CASTDAYNEQFF
TRBD2	TRBV5-1	NA	TRBJ2-1	TGCGCCAGCAGCTTGTGGACTAGCGGGAGGACTGGGGAGTTCTTC	CASSLWTSGRTGEFF
NA	TRBV6-5	NA	TRBJ2-2	TGTGCCAGCAGGTACGGACAAAACACCGGGGAGCTGTTTTTT	CASRYGQNTGELFF
TRBD2	TRBV9	medium-sized	TRBJ2-2	TGTGCCAGCAGCGTAGCGGCTAGCGGGATGAACACCGGGGAGCTGTTTTTT	CASSVAASGMNTGELFF
NA	TRBV20-1	many	TRBJ2-7	TGCAGTGCCCGGGACCGGGCCTACGAGCAGTACTTC	CSARDRAYEQYF
NA	TRBV27	NA	TRBJ2-7	TGTGCCAGCGGTCCTTTGGAGCAGTACTTC	CASGPLEQYF
TRBD1	TRBV27	medium-sized	TRBJ1-5	TGTGCCAGCAGTTTTCCGGGACAGGGGTTCCAGCCCCAGCATTTT	CASSFPGQGFQPQHF
NA	TRBV19	many	TRBJ1-2	TGTGCCAGTAGTATGCCGCCGGGCCAGAACCCATATGGCTACACCTTC	CASSMPPGQNPYGYTF
NA	TRBV30	medium-sized	TRBJ1-2	TGTGCCTGGATGTTGGCAGGCGGGGGCTACACCTTC	CAWMLAGGGYTF
TRBD2	TRBV5-4	many	TRBJ2-1	TGTGCCAGCAGCTTGGTCCCTAGCGGGAGGGATGAGCAGTTCTTC	CASSLVPSGRDEQFF
NA	TRBV19	medium-sized	TRBJ1-5	TGTGCCAGTAGTATAGAGGTAGGGGGTTATAGCAATCAGCCCCAGCATTTT	CASSIEVGGYSNQPQHF
NA	TRBV27	few	TRBJ2-4	TGTGCCAGCAGTTTAGACGGACGCCCGATTGACATTCAGTACTTC	CASSLDGRPIDIQYF
NA	TRBV4-1	NA	TRBJ2-1	TGCGCCAGCAGCCCGCGGGACTGGAACAATGAGCAGTTCTTC	CASSPRDWNNEQFF
NA	TRBV29-1	medium-sized	TRBJ2-1	TGCAGCGTTGAATTGCGGGAACGGGAAGACAATGAGCAGTTCTTC	CSVELREREDNEQFF
NA	TRBV6-5	medium-sized	TRBJ2-2	TGTGCCAGCAGTTACGTGTCTGCCGGGGAGCTGTTTTTT	CASSYVSAGELFF
NA	TRBV20-1	medium-sized	TRBJ2-7	TGCAGTGCTAGAGATTACCCGGCGGCCTACGAGCAGTACTTC	CSARDYPAAYEQYF
TRBD2	TRBV6-2/TRBV6-3	NA	TRBJ2-7	TGTGCCAGCAGTAATCTAGCGGATTACGAGCAGTACTTC	CASSNLADYEQYF
TRBD2	TRBV4-2	many	TRBJ2-7	TGTGCCAGCAGCCAAAGGAAGACCGGGACTAGAGGGTACGAGCAGTACTTC	CASSQRKTGTRGYEQYF
TRBD2	TRBV7-8	medium-sized	TRBJ2-3	TGTGCCAGCAGCCCAACCTTCGGGAGGGCCTCATGGGCAGATACGCAGTATTTT	CASSPTFGRASWADTQYF
NA	TRBV15	medium-sized	TRBJ1-4	TGTGCCACCGAGGGGACGGCTAATGAAAAACTGTTTTTT	CATEGTANEKLFF
NA	TRBV7-9	many	TRBJ1-2	TGTGCCAGCAGCCCCCCGGGGAACAGGGTCGGCTATGGCTACACCTTC	CASSPPGNRVGYGYTF
TRBD2	TRBV3-1	many	TRBJ2-7	TGTGCCAGCAGCCGTTCGACTAGCGGGAGTGACTACGAGCAGTACTTC	CASSRSTSGSDYEQYF
NA	TRBV12-3/TRBV12-4	many	TRBJ2-7	TGTGCCAGCAGCCATACTACGGCTAGCTCGGGCGAGCAGTACTTC	CASSHTTASSGEQYF
TRBD2	TRBV7-2	medium-sized	TRBJ2-1	TGTGCCAGCAGCCTACGGGGACTAGCATACCACAATGAGCAGTTCTTC	CASSLRGLAYHNEQFF
NA	TRBV30	medium-sized	TRBJ2-6	TGTGCCTGGAAACCGCCCTCTGGGGCCAACGTCCTGACTTTC	CAWKPPSGANVLTF
TRBD1	TRBV6-9	NA	TRBJ2-3	TGTGCCAGCGGTACGGGACAGTCCTCCACAGGTACGCAGTATTTT	CASGTGQSSTGTQYF
NA	TRBV6-2/TRBV6-3	many	TRBJ2-7	TGTGCCAGCCTGGGGAGCTACGAGCAGTACTTC	CASLGSYEQYF
TRBD2	TRBV11-3	few	TRBJ2-1	TGTGCCAGCAGTCGAAGAGCGGGATTGGCTGAGCAGTTCTTC	CASSRRAGLAEQFF
TRBD1	TRBV6-2/TRBV6-3	medium-sized	TRBJ2-3	TGTGCCAGCAGTTACTTTTTCCCCGGGACAGGGGTGCAGTATTTT	CASSYFFPGTGVQYF
NA	TRBV28	many	TRBJ1-1	TGTGCCAGCAGTGACCCCGGCGAAGCTTTCTTT	CASSDPGEAFF
TRBD2	TRBV4-3	many	TRBJ2-7	TGCGCCAGCAGCCAAGATTATCCCGGGACTAGCTACGAGCAGTACTTC	CASSQDYPGTSYEQYF
NA	TRBV30	medium-sized	TRBJ2-3	TGTGCCTGGGGAGGTTCCCCCATCACAGATACGCAGTATTTT	CAWGGSPITDTQYF
TRBD2	TRBV27	many	TRBJ2-4	TGTGCCAGCAGTCCCGGACTAGCGGGAGGGCCCAATTACTTC	CASSPGLAGGPNYF
NA	TRBV4-1	medium-sized	TRBJ1-1	TGCGCCAGCAGCCAACGAGCGGGGGGTGAAAACACTGAAGCTTTCTTT	CASSQRAGGENTEAFF
TRBD2	TRBV29-1	medium-sized	TRBJ2-3	TGCAGCGCCGAGGGAACTAGCGAGACAGATACGCAGTATTTT	CSAEGTSETDTQYF
TRBD2	TRBV20-1	NA	TRBJ2-7	TGCAGTGCCAAAGGGACTACCGACTCCTACGAGCAGTACTTC	CSAKGTTDSYEQYF
NA	TRBV3-1	many	TRBJ2-3	TGTGCCAGCAGCCAAGCGGGAGCCAGACCCACAGATACGCAGTATTTT	CASSQAGARPTDTQYF
TRBD2	TRBV30	medium-sized	TRBJ2-1	TGTGCCTGGAGTGTCGGGGGGGCCTACAATGAGCAGTTCTTC	CAWSVGGAYNEQFF
NA	TRBV7-9	many	TRBJ2-1	TGTGCCACCGCGAACAATGAGCAGTTCTTC	CATANNEQFF
NA	TRBV27	medium-sized	TRBJ1-5	TGTGCCAGCAGTTTTTCGGGGACATTGACCAATCAGCCCCAGCATTTT	CASSFSGTLTNQPQHF
TRBD2	TRBV20-1	medium-sized	TRBJ2-3	TGCAGTGCTACCACTAGCGGGAGGTCCAATACCTGGACAGATACGCAGTATTTT	CSATTSGRSNTWTDTQYF